A single sample gave rise to the 10 T cell receptor beta chains below, sequenced in a study of blood T cell repertoires in COVID-19. Profiling relied on immunoSEQ multiplex PCR, and the TCRdb table lists in-frame clones only, not all of them. The repertoire holds about 140,000 clones, with 80% as singletons. The sample was peripheral blood. The receptor source for this set is a man aged 70-80 years who had recovered from COVID-19.

The chain carries TRBV6-5 and TRBJ2-3; the D gene is possibly TRBD2 (6 bases). Germline CDR1 is MNHEY and CDR2 is SVGAGI. CDR3 size: 15 residues. Trimming cost V 11 bases and J 0 bases, with 18 bases left between them. DNA of the CDR3: TGTGCCGGGGGGTTTGGGGGAACTAGCACAGATACGCAGTATTTT. Its translation: CAGGFGGTSTDTQYF.

This rearrangement joins TRBV3-1 (or the pseudogene TRBV3-2) to TRBJ2-1; D may be TRBD2 (6 bases). This CDR3 is built from 15 residues. CDR1 is LGHDT, CDR2 YNNKEL, per germline (reference sequence). Trimming stripped 3 bases from V and 4 bases from J, with 13 bases between. CDR3 region: CASSHLAVGYNEQFF. The DNA of the CDR3 is TGTGCCAGCAGCCACTTAGCGGTAGGGTACAATGAGCAGTTCTTC.

The rearrangement uses TRBV20-1 and TRBJ1-2, with D possibly TRBD1 on 5 matching bases. The CDR3 spans 14 residues. The V end was cut by 3 bases, the J end by 1 base, with 12 bases between. Germline assignment: CDR1 DFQATT and CDR2 SNEGSKA (reference sequence). The CDR3 sequence: CSASNRRSNYGYTF. CDR3 nucleotide sequence: TGCAGTGCTAGTAACAGGAGAAGTAACTATGGCTACACCTTC.

The count of this clone is one. The chain couples TRBV9 to TRBJ1-2; no definite D call. Germline V gene sequence: CDR1 SGDLS, CDR2 YYNGEE. V shed 0 bases and J shed 4 bases, with 13 bases lying between them. There are 15 residues in the CDR3. The CDR3 loop reads CASSVGSAHTYGYTF. CDR3 in DNA: TGTGCCAGCAGCGTAGGGTCAGCGCACACCTATGGCTACACCTTC.

The V gene is TRBV11-2, the J gene TRBJ2-7, with 7 bases fitting TRBD1. Unmatched junction bases numbered 9, after V lost 4 bases and J lost 3 bases. The CDR3 loop spans 15 amino acids. Germline V lookup: CDR1 SGHAT, CDR2 FQNNGV. CDR3 nucleotides: TGTGCCAGCAGCTCCCACAGGGGAACAATCTACGAGCAGTACTTC. Its protein is CASSSHRGTIYEQYF.

The V and J genes are TRBV5-1 and TRBJ2-7, with a weak D call TRBD2 (6 bases). The germline CDR1 and CDR2 sequences are SGHRS and YFSETQ. The CDR3 covers 15 residues. Between the trimmed V and J ends, which lost 3 bases and 3 bases, there was a span of 16 bases. The CDR3 protein is CASSSPGLLDYEQYF. DNA for the CDR3: TGCGCCAGCAGCTCGCCGGGACTCCTAGACTACGAGCAGTACTTC.

The rearrangement uses TRBV24-1 and TRBJ2-2; perhaps TRBD2 as D (5 bases). Germline loops: CDR1 KGHDR, CDR2 SFDVKD. Trimming cost V 10 bases and J 8 bases, with 16 bases left between them. This CDR3 is built from 13 residues. The CDR3 spells CATAESSLGELFF. As DNA, the CDR3 is TGTGCCACAGCGGAGAGCAGCTTAGGGGAGCTGTTTTTT.

The sample holds a few counts of this clone. The genes are TRBV11-2 and TRBJ2-5; 14 bases fit TRBD2. The CDR3 extends over 15 amino acids. J was trimmed by 5 bases and V by 5 bases; bases with no gene match: 4. Per the germline V gene, CDR1 is SGHAT and CDR2 is FQNNGV. CDR3 amino acids: CASSGTSGSRETQYF. DNA of the CDR3: TGTGCCAGCAGCGGGACTAGCGGGAGTCGGGAGACCCAGTACTTC.

The rearrangement links TRBV5-6 to TRBJ1-1; the D gene is possibly TRBD1 (5 bases). V dropped 0 bases and J dropped 11 bases, with 14 bases sitting between them. This CDR3 is built from 13 residues. Per the germline V gene, CDR1 is SGHDT and CDR2 is YYEEEE. In nucleotides, the CDR3 is TGTGCCAGCAGCTTGGTTTGGGGAGGGGCGGCTTTCTTT. It specifies CASSLVWGGAAFF.

The chain carries TRBV15 and TRBJ2-7; tentatively, D is TRBD1 (6 bases). The CDR3 covers 13 residues. Germline CDR1 is LNHNV and CDR2 is YYDKDF (reference sequence). Trimming removed 3 bases from V and 3 bases from J, with 9 bases in between. CDR3 sequence: CATSSLQGYEQYF. The CDR3 bases are TGTGCCACCAGCAGCTTACAGGGCTACGAGCAGTACTTC.